The 27 T cell receptor beta chains in this list originate from one sample, sequenced in a study of blood T cell repertoires in COVID-19. Profiling relied on immunoSEQ multiplex PCR, and the TCRdb table lists in-frame clones only, not all of them. The table records 53,000 or so clones, over 70% of them present only once. Material for sequencing was peripheral blood. All receptors come from a human donor with active or convalescent COVID-19. The donor label of this sample is uncertain.

This clone was observed a handful of times. V is TRBV7-9 and J is TRBJ2-3; 8 bases map to TRBD2. CDR3 length equals 16 residues. Germline V gives CDR1 SEHNR, CDR2 FQNEAQ (reference sequence). The trim removed 0 bases at V and 1 base at J, leaving 3 bases unmatched. The CDR3 bases are TGTGCCAGCAGCTTAGCGCTAGCGGGTCGCACAGATACGCAGTATTTT. Its protein is CASSLALAGRTDTQYF. Complete variable domain (other parts from reference TRBV7-9 and TRBJ2-3): DTGVSQNPRHKITKRGQNVTFRCDPISEHNRLYWYRQTLGQGPEFLTYFQNEAQLEKSRLLSDRFSAERPKGSFSTLEIQRTEQGDSAMYLCASSLALAGRTDTQYFGPGTRLTVL.

This clone was picked up a small number of times. The V and J genes are TRBV11-3 and TRBJ1-2, with 8 bases matching TRBD1. Trimming took 1 base from V and 8 from J; bases not matched to a gene: 3. The CDR3 spans 13 residues. The germline gives CDR1 SGHNT, CDR2 YENEEA. The CDR3 sequence: CASSLAGGGGYTF. The CDR3 DNA follows: TGTGCCAGCAGCTTAGCAGGGGGCGGAGGCTACACCTTC.

CDR3 DNA sequence: TGTGCCGGTAGAGCGGGAGGACTACAGAATGAGCAGTTCTTC. Protein: CAGRAGGLQNEQFF. The genes are TRBV6-5 and TRBJ2-1, with 9 bases lining up with TRBD2. CDR1 MNHEY and CDR2 SVGAGI come from the germline V gene. Losses at the gene ends were 11 bases for V and 7 bases for J; bases not matched to a gene: 12. The CDR3 runs 14 residues.

The V call is TRBV9, the J call TRBJ2-3; D remains unclear. The CDR3 loop spans 16 amino acids. Germline CDR1 and CDR2: SGDLS and YYNGEE. V was cut by 0 bases and J by 1 base, with 12 bases left in between. Written as DNA, the CDR3 is TGTGCCAGCAGCGTAGACGCGCGAGTAGGCACAGATACGCAGTATTTT. Translated: CASSVDARVGTDTQYF.

This chain links TRBV19 with TRBJ1-3, with TRBD1 identical over 7 bases. From germline, CDR1 is LNHDA and CDR2 SQIVND (reference sequence). V lost 5 bases and J lost 4; bases outside the gene matches: 5. The CDR3 length is 14 residues. The CDR3 region is CASSQPGQGNTIYF. The CDR3 bases are TGTGCCAGTAGTCAACCGGGACAGGGAAACACCATATATTTT. The full variable domain, in which reference TRBV19 and TRBJ1-3 provide the parts outside the CDR3, is DGGITQSPKYLFRKEGQNVTLSCEQNLNHDAMYWYRQDPGQGLRLIYYSQIVNDFQKGDIAEGYSVSREKKESFPLTVTSAQKNPTAFYLCASSQPGQGNTIYFGEGSWLTVV.

This clone was seen only a few times. The chain links TRBV14 to TRBJ1-2; D is uncertain. Trimming pared 0 bases from V and 4 bases from J, leaving 12 bases between. CDR1 SGHDN and CDR2 FVKESK come from the germline V gene. The CDR3 spans 15 residues. The CDR3 DNA sequence: TGTGCCAGCAGCCAAGATATTAGCCCCGGCTATGGCTACACCTTC. Encoded protein: CASSQDISPGYGYTF.

The chain employs TRBV3-1 (or the pseudogene TRBV3-2) and TRBJ2-7, with 7 bases lining up with TRBD2. Germline V gene sequence: CDR1 LGHDT, CDR2 YNNKEL (reference sequence). V was clipped by 1 base and J by 4 bases; unmatched bases: 16. CDR3 length equals 18 residues. CDR3: CASSQVVSRRERPYEQYF. CDR3 DNA sequence: TGTGCCAGCAGCCAAGTTGTTTCGCGGCGGGAGAGGCCGTACGAGCAGTACTTC.

The chain couples TRBV7-6 to TRBJ2-1; D ambiguous. The V end lost 5 bases, the J end lost 7 bases, and 21 bases lay between the germline ends. From germline, CDR1 is SGHVS and CDR2 FNYEAQ. CDR3 length: 16 amino acids. In DNA form, the CDR3 reads TGTGCCAGCAGCCCCGGCGATAGCCCCCGAAGGAATGAGCAGTTCTTC. Amino acids: CASSPGDSPRRNEQFF.

The genes are TRBV5-1 and TRBJ2-4; 10 positions match TRBD1. V shed 7 bases, J shed 3 bases, and the junction held 10 bases outside the gene matches. CDR1 and CDR2 from the germline V gene are SGHRS and YFSETQ. This CDR3 region has 16 residues. The CDR3 loop reads CASPRGQGLVKNIQYF. CDR3 DNA sequence: TGCGCCAGCCCGAGGGGACAGGGGCTAGTCAAAAACATTCAGTACTTC.

The chain combines TRBV6-5 with TRBJ1-5; 8 positions match TRBD1. With V trimmed by 6 bases and J by 7 bases, 11 bases remained unmatched. CDR1 is MNHEY and CDR2 is SVGAGI in the germline V gene. The CDR3 loop spans 15 amino acids. The CDR3 DNA follows: TGTGCCAGCAGAGTTGGCCCGGACAGGGTACAGCCCCAGCATTTT. It is translated as CASRVGPDRVQPQHF.

This clone was detected a few times. This rearrangement joins TRBV3-1 (or the pseudogene TRBV3-2) to TRBJ1-6; the match to TRBD1 covers 9 bases. The CDR3 has 14 amino acids. The V segment lost 3 bases and the J segment 8 bases; nucleotides outside the gene matches: 2. Germline CDR1 LGHDT, CDR2 YNNKEL (reference sequence). This CDR3 reads CASSHRTGDSPLHF. As DNA, the CDR3 is TGTGCCAGCAGCCACCGGACAGGGGATTCACCCCTCCACTTT.

V gene TRBV19 combines with J gene TRBJ2-7; 10 positions match TRBD1. Germline V lookup: CDR1 LNHDA, CDR2 SQIVND (reference sequence). The trim removed 3 bases at V and 6 bases at J, leaving 2 bases unmatched. The CDR3 spans 13 residues. DNA of the CDR3: TGTGCCAGTAGTATGGGACAGGGGCGCGAGCAGTACTTC. Translation: CASSMGQGREQYF.

The chain uses TRBV7-3 and TRBJ2-7, with 9 nucleotides matching TRBD1. CDR1 and CDR2 (germline): SGHTA, FQGTGA. V was clipped by 5 bases and J by 6 bases; unmatched bases: 8. The CDR3 has 14 amino acids. The CDR3 DNA is TGTGCCAGCAGCACGGGACAGGGAGCCTCCGAGCAGTACTTC. Translation: CASSTGQGASEQYF.

The chain links TRBV10-3 to TRBJ2-3; 13 bases line up with TRBD2. V lost 0 bases to trimming and J lost 2 bases; unmatched junction nucleotides: 2. The CDR3 runs 17 residues. Germline V gene data show CDR1 as ENHRY and CDR2 as SYGVKD. In DNA form, the CDR3 reads TGTGCCATCAGTGAGTCGGGACTAGCGGGGACCACAGATACGCAGTATTTT. Its translation is CAISESGLAGTTDTQYF.

The CDR3, as DNA: TGTGCCAGCAGCAATTTCGGGGGACTAGCGGGAGGTTTGGAGACCCAGTACTTC. Translated, it gives CASSNFGGLAGGLETQYF. This chain joins TRBV21-1 and TRBJ2-5; no DNA check was done on the table's D call, TRBD2. TRBV21-1 has pseudogene status. This CDR3 has 18 residues.

V is TRBV4-1 and J is TRBJ2-5; TRBD2 might be the D (6 bases). The CDR3 loop spans 14 amino acids. Germline-derived CDR1 and CDR2 are MGHRA and YSYEKL. V lost 4 bases to trimming and J lost 0 bases, with 9 bases between them. The CDR3 sequence: CASSPRDYQETQYF. CDR3 bases: TGCGCCAGCAGCCCCAGGGACTACCAAGAGACCCAGTACTTC.

The chain uses TRBV30 and TRBJ1-1, with a possible D match to TRBD1 (5 bases). The CDR3 has 13 residues. V was trimmed by 4 bases and J by 1 base, leaving 10 bases between them. CDR1 and CDR2 (germline): GTSNPN, SVGIG (reference sequence). Written as DNA, the CDR3 is TGTGCCTGGATCAGAACAGGGAACACTGAAGCTTTCTTT. It is translated as CAWIRTGNTEAFF.

The chain has TRBV7-2 and TRBJ2-7; D is unclear. CDR1 and CDR2 from the germline V gene are SGHTA and FQGNSA. V lost 4 bases and J 5 bases, leaving 6 bases between the germline ends. This CDR3 is 11 amino acids long. This CDR3 is CASSWSHEQYF. In DNA form, the CDR3 reads TGTGCCAGCAGCTGGAGCCACGAGCAGTACTTC.

The V gene is TRBV27, the J gene TRBJ2-5, with 10 bases fitting TRBD1. V was pared by 5 bases and J by 5 bases, with 5 bases of the junction left unmatched. Germline V gene lookup returns CDR1 MNHEY and CDR2 SMNVEV (reference sequence). This CDR3 region has 14 residues. The CDR3 DNA reads as TGTGCCAGCAGTCCGACAGGGGGCGATGAGACCCAGTACTTC. Its translation is CASSPTGGDETQYF.

This clone was found a few times. This chain joins TRBV19 and TRBJ1-3; D gene uncertain. Trimming pared 11 bases from V and 6 bases from J, leaving 14 bases between. The CDR3 sequence is 12 residues long. Germline V gives CDR1 LNHDA, CDR2 SQIVND (reference sequence). The CDR3 reads CAAGLYSNTIYF. The CDR3 DNA reads as TGTGCCGCTGGGCTGTACTCAAACACCATATATTTT.

The rearrangement joins TRBV3-1 (or the pseudogene TRBV3-2) to TRBJ2-1; D uncertain. Germline-derived CDR1 and CDR2 are LGHDT and YNNKEL (reference sequence). Trimming took off 2 bases at V and 5 bases at J, with 10 bases between the two ends. There are 14 residues in the CDR3. The CDR3 DNA is TGTGCCAGCAGCCAACAGGATTCCAACAATGAGCAGTTCTTC. Amino acid sequence: CASSQQDSNNEQFF.

The V and J genes are TRBV12-3 or TRBV12-4 and TRBJ1-2; D gene unclear. The CDR3 has 12 residues. V dropped 3 bases and J dropped 8 bases, with 10 bases sitting between them. CDR3: CASSFSGGGYTF. The CDR3 DNA reads TGTGCCAGCAGTTTTTCGGGTGGGGGCTACACCTTC.

This chain connects TRBV29-1 to TRBJ1-2; D call uncertain. Germline V gene sequence: CDR1 SQVTM, CDR2 ANQGSEA. V shed 8 bases and J shed 3 bases, with 10 bases lying between them. CDR3 length equals 11 residues. The CDR3 here is CSFWEDYGYTF. The CDR3 nucleotides read TGCAGCTTTTGGGAGGACTATGGCTACACCTTC.

The chain joins TRBV5-1 to TRBJ1-4; D is uncertain. V was cut by 2 bases and J by 0 bases, with 8 bases left in between. Germline CDR1 and CDR2: SGHRS and YFSETQ. This CDR3 comprises 15 residues. CDR3 nucleotide sequence: TGCGCCAGCAGCTTAATGTCCGCAACTAATGAAAAACTGTTTTTT. It encodes CASSLMSATNEKLFF.

This clone was found a few times. The gene calls are TRBV9 and TRBJ2-7; a weak D match, TRBD2 (5 bases). The CDR3 is 14 amino acids. The germline gives CDR1 SGDLS, CDR2 YYNGEE. The ends were cut back, 3 bases at V and 2 bases at J, with 12 bases in the middle. CDR3 in amino acids: CASSADYPAYEQYF. The CDR3 DNA reads as TGTGCCAGCAGCGCCGACTATCCCGCCTACGAGCAGTACTTC.

This clone was observed once. The CDR3 sequence: CSVDTGGAFNIQYF. The CDR3 DNA reads as TGCAGCGTTGATACAGGGGGCGCTTTCAACATTCAGTACTTC. The V call is TRBV29-1, the J call TRBJ2-4; TRBD1 matches 9 bases. J gave up 7 bases and V 3 bases, and 7 bases lay outside the gene matches. CDR3 length: 14 amino acids. Per the germline V gene, CDR1 is SQVTM and CDR2 is ANQGSEA.

This clone has only one observation. The V gene is TRBV9, the J gene TRBJ2-7, with 8 bases aligning to TRBD1. Germline V gene lookup returns CDR1 SGDLS and CDR2 YYNGEE. This CDR3 region has 18 residues. V trimming: 2 bases; J trimming: 3 bases; junction bases outside the gene matches: 16. CDR3 coding DNA: TGTGCCAGCAGCGTCTCTACATCTACAGGGGGTCGTTACTACGAGCAGTACTTC. It codes for CASSVSTSTGGRYYEQYF. Using reference TRBV9 and TRBJ2-7 for the parts outside the CDR3, the full variable domain is DSGVTQTPKHLITATGQRVTLRCSPRSGDLSVYWYQQSLDQGLQFLIQYYNGEERAKGNILERFSAQQFPDLHSELNLSSLELGDSALYFCASSVSTSTGGRYYEQYFGPGTRLTVT.